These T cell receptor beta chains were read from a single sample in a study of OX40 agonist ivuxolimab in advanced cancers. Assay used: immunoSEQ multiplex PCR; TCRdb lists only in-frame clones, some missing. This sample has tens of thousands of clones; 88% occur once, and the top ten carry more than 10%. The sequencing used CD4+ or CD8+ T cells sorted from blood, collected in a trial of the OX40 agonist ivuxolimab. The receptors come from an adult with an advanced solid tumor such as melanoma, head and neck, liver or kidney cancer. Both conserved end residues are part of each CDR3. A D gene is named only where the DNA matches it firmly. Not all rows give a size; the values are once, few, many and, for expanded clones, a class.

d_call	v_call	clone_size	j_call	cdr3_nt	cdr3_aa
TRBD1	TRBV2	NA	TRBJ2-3	TGTGCCAGCAGTGCAACAGGGGGCCTTAGCACAGATACGCAGTATTTT	CASSATGGLSTDTQYF
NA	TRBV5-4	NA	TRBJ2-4	TGTGCCAGCAGCCAGGATGGTACGGGCCCCGTATCGAACATTCAGTACTTC	CASSQDGTGPVSNIQYF
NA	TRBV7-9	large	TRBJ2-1	TGTGCCAGCAGCTTGCTCTCGGGCGATGAGCAGTTCTTC	CASSLLSGDEQFF
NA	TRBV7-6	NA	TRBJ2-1	TGTGCCAGCAGCTCTGCGCAGGATGAGCAGTTCTTC	CASSSAQDEQFF
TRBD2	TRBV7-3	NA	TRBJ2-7	TGTGCCAGCAGCCCGGGACTACACTCCTACGAGCAGTACTTC	CASSPGLHSYEQYF
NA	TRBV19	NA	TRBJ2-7	TGTGCCAGTAGTATAGAGTATCGGGCGGTAAGCTACGAGCAGTACTTC	CASSIEYRAVSYEQYF
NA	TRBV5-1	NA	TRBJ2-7	TGCGCCAGCAGCTCCGCCGTCTCCTACGAGCAGTACTTC	CASSSAVSYEQYF
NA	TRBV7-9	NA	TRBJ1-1	TGTGCCAGCAGCTTAGCCCAGGGAATGGACACTGAAGCTTTCTTT	CASSLAQGMDTEAFF
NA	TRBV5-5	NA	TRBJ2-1	TGTGCCAGCAGCTTGGGGGCTAGCTCCTACAATGAGCAGTTCTTC	CASSLGASSYNEQFF
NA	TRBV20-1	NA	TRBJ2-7	TGCAGTGCTATAACAGGGTACGAGCAGTACTTC	CSAITGYEQYF
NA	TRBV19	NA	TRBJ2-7	TGTGCCAGTAGTATAGGAATAGCGTACGAGCAGTACTTC	CASSIGIAYEQYF
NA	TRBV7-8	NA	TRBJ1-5	TGTGCCAGCAGCTTAGGATCATACAATTTGATGCCCCAGCATTTT	CASSLGSYNLMPQHF
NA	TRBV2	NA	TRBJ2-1	TGTGCCAGCAAACTGGGGGGCTTGCACAATGAGCAGTTCTTC	CASKLGGLHNEQFF
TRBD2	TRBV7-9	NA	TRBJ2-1	TGTGCCAGCAGCCCAACTAGCGGGAGGGGACTCAATGAGCAGTTCTTC	CASSPTSGRGLNEQFF
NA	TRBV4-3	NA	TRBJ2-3	TGCGCCAGCAGCCGGGGAGAAACAGATACGCAGTATTTT	CASSRGETDTQYF
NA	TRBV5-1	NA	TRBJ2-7	TGCGCCAGCAGCTTGGGTGGCGAGCAGTACTTC	CASSLGGEQYF
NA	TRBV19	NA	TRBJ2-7	TGTGCCAGTAGCCAACTAGGTTACGAGCAGTACTTC	CASSQLGYEQYF
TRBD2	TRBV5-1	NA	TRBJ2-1	TGCGCCAGCAGCTTGAACCCCCGCGGGACTAGGGGTAATGAGCAGTTCTTC	CASSLNPRGTRGNEQFF
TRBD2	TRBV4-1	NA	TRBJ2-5	TGCGCCAGCAGCCACGTCTGGCCAGCGGGAGTCGGAGAGACCCAGTACTTC	CASSHVWPAGVGETQYF
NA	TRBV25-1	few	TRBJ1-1	TGTGCCAGCAGTACGATACACACTGAAGCTTTCTTT	CASSTIHTEAFF
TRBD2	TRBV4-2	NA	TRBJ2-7	TGTGCCAGCAGCCAAGATAACATAGCGGGAGCGCCCTACGAGCAGTACTTC	CASSQDNIAGAPYEQYF
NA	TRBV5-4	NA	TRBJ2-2	TGTGCCAGCAGCTTGGGAGCGAACACCGGGGAGCTGTTTTTT	CASSLGANTGELFF
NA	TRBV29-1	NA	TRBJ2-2	TGCAGCGTGGAAGACGTTGCCGGGGAGCTGTTTTTT	CSVEDVAGELFF
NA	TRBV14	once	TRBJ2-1	TGTGCCAGCAGCCAAGTACCCGGGGCTCAGGAGTTCTTC	CASSQVPGAQEFF
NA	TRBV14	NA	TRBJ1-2	TGTGCCAGCGCGGGGGGGATTTATGGCTACACCTTC	CASAGGIYGYTF
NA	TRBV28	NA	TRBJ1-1	TGTGCCAGCGGCTACAGTGGGCCCCCCTATCCCACTGAAGCTTTCTTT	CASGYSGPPYPTEAFF
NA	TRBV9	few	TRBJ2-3	TGTGCCAGCAGCGTGTGGGGGGCTCGCACAGATACGCAGTATTTT	CASSVWGARTDTQYF
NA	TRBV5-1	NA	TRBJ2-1	TGCGCCAGCACCTCACCGGGTAGCGGCCCCTCCGATGAGCAGTTCTTC	CASTSPGSGPSDEQFF
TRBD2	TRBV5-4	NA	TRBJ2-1	TGTGCCAGCAGCTTGGAACTAGCGGGGTCCCTAGTCGAGCAGTTCTTC	CASSLELAGSLVEQFF
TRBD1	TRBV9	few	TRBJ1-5	TGTGCCAGCAGCCCAACAGGGGCCGGGCAGCCCCAGCATTTT	CASSPTGAGQPQHF
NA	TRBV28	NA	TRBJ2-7	TGTGCCAGCAGTTTGGTCACCGTAACCCCCTACGAGCAGTACTTC	CASSLVTVTPYEQYF